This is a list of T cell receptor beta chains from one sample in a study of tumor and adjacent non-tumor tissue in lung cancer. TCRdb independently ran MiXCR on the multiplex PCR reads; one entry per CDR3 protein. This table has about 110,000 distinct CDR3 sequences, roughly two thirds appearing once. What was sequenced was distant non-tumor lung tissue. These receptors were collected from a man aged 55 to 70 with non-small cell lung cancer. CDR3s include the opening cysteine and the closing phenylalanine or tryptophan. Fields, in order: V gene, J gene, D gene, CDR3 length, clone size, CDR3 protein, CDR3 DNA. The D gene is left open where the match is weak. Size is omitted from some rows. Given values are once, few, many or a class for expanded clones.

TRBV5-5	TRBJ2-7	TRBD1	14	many	CASSLWTGSYEQYF	TGTGCCAGCAGCTTGTGGACAGGCTCCTACGAGCAGTACTTC
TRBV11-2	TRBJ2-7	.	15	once	CASSPQPGQSYGQYF	TGTGCCAGCAGCCCCCAACCCGGGCAGTCCTACGGGCAGTACTTC
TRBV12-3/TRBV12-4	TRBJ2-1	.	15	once	CASSPEQGMYDEQFF	TGTGCCAGCAGTCCCGAGCAGGGGATGTACGATGAGCAGTTCTTC
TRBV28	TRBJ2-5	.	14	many	CASSLRAYQETQYF	TGTGCCAGCAGTTTACGGGCGTACCAAGAGACCCAGTACTTC
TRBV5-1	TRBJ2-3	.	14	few	CASSLYPSTDTQYF	TGCGCCAGCAGCTTATACCCGAGCACAGATACGCAGTATTTT
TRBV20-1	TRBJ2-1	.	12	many	CSARGFINEQFF	TGCAGTGCTAGGGGTTTTATCAATGAGCAGTTCTTC
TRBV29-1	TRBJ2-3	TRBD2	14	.	CSVASGRITDTQYF	TGCAGCGTTGCTAGCGGGAGGATAACAGATACGCAGTATTTT
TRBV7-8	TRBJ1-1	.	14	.	CASSLGGMKTEAFF	TGTGCCAGCAGCTTAGGAGGGATGAAGACTGAAGCTTTCTTT
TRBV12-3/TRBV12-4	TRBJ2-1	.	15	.	CASRWGIGVCNEQFF	TGTGCCAGCAGATGGGGGATAGGGGTTTGCAATGAGCAGTTCTTC
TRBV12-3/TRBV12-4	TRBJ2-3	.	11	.	CAGSGTDTQCF	TGTGCCGGCAGTGGCACAGATACGCAGTGTTTT
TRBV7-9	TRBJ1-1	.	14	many	CASSPIVGGTEAFF	TGTGCCAGCAGCCCAATCGTCGGGGGCACTGAAGCTTTCTTT
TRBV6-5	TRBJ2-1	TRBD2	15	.	CASRKAGNCYNEQFF	TGTGCCAGCAGAAAAGCGGGAAACTGTTACAATGAACAGTTCTTC
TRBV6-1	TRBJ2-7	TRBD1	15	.	CASSTTGDGSYEQYF	TGTGCGAGCAGTACCACAGGGGATGGCTCCTACGAGCAGTACTTC
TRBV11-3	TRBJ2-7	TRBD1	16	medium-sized	CASSRRTGDLSYEQYF	TGTGCCAGCAGCCGCCGGACAGGGGACCTCTCCTACGAGCAGTACTTC
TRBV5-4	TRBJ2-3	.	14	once	CASSEGTITDTQYF	TGTGCCAGTAGCGAGGGAACGATCACAGATACGCAGTATTTT
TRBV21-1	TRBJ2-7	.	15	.	CASPQGPLSSYEQYF	TGTGCCAGCCCTCAGGGGCCCTTAAGCTCCTACGAGCAGTACTTC
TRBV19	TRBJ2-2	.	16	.	CASSTYRADESGELFF	TGTGCCAGTAGTACCTATAGGGCAGACGAGTCCGGGGAGCTGTTTTTT
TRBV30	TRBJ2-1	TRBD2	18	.	CAWSPTKLAGGKYDEQFF	TGTGCCTGGAGTCCGACCAAGCTAGCGGGAGGGAAATACGATGAGCAGTTCTTC
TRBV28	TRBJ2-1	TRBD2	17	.	CASINVGLAGEINEQFF	TGTGCCAGCATCAACGTCGGACTAGCGGGAGAGATAAATGAGCAGTTCTTC
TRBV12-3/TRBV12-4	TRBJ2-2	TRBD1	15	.	CDSSGDRGFTGELFF	TGTGACAGCAGTGGTGACAGGGGGTTCACCGGGGAGCTGTTTTTT
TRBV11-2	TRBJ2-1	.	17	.	CASRGGLVASSYNEQFF	TGTGCCAGTAGAGGAGGGTTAGTGGCAAGCTCCTACAATGAGCAGTTCTTC
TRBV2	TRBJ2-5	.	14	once	CASSEWEGGETQYF	TGTGCCAGCAGTGAATGGGAAGGGGGAGAGACCCAGTATTTC
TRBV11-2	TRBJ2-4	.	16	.	CVSGDQGGLAKNIQYF	TGTGTCAGCGGCGACCAAGGGGGTCTAGCCAAAAACATTCAGTACTTC
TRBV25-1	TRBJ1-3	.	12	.	CASSEQGNTIYF	TGTGCCAGCAGTGAACAAGGAAACACCATATATTTT
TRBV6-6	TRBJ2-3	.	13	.	CASSFKNGDMQYF	TGTGCCAGCAGCTTCAAGAACGGTGATATGCAGTATTTT
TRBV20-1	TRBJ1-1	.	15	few	CSARVIARMNTEAFF	TGCAGTGCTAGAGTTATTGCTAGGATGAACACTGAAGCTTTCTTT
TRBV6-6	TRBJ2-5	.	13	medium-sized	CASTHPGKETQYF	TGTGCCAGCACCCACCCCGGGAAGGAGACCCAGTACTTC
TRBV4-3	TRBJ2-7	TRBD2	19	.	CASSHSARPPSGASYEQYF	TGCGCTAGCAGCCACTCAGCCAGGCCTCCTAGCGGGGCATCCTACGAGCAGTACTTC
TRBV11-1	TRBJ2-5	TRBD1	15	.	CPSSFGTARRETQYF	TGTCCCAGCAGCTTCGGGACAGCACGCCGGGAGACCCAGTACTTC
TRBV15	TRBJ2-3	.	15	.	CATSLGGLVTDTQYF	TGTGCCACCAGCCTTGGGGGCTTGGTGACAGATACGCAGTATTTT
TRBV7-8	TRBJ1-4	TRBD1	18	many	CASSLDRQGLGRQEKLFF	TGTGCCAGCAGCTTGGACCGACAGGGGTTGGGTCGTCAGGAAAAACTGTTTTTT
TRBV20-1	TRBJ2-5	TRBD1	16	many	CSARAPRTGYWETQYF	TGCAGTGCTAGGGCACCCCGGACAGGGTATTGGGAGACCCAGTACTTC
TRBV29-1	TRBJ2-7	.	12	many	CSVWTLAYEQYF	TGCAGCGTTTGGACCCTTGCCTACGAGCAGTACTTC
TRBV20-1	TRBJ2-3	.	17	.	CSARDPKRVFSTDTQYF	TGCAGTGCTAGAGACCCGAAACGGGTATTTAGCACAGATACGCAGTATTTT
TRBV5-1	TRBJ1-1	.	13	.	CASSLEQRRVAFF	TGCGCCAGCAGCTTGGAACAGAGGAGGGTAGCTTTCTTT
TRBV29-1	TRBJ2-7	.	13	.	CSTESIDCNEQCF	TGCAGCACCGAATCAATAGATTGTAACGAGCAGTGCTTC
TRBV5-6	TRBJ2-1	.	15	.	CASSLAGIAHSEQFF	TGTGCCAGCAGCTTGGCAGGTATAGCACACAGTGAGCAGTTCTTC
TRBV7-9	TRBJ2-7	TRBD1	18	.	CASRQGATDRLSFYEQYF	TGTGCCAGCAGGCAAGGCGCCACGGACAGGCTATCATTTTACGAGCAGTACTTC
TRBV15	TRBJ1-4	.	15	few	CATSYSRADYEKLFF	TGTGCCACCAGCTACTCGAGGGCAGATTATGAAAAACTGTTTTTT
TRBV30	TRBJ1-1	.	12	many	CAWSPPGQVTFF	TGTGCCTGGAGTCCCCCGGGACAAGTGACTTTCTTT
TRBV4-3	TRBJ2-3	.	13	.	CASGVSREDTQYF	TGCGCCAGCGGCGTAAGCCGGGAGGATACGCAGTATTTT
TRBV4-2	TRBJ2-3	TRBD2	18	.	CASSQDLSAGGGTDKQYF	TGTGCCAGCAGCCAAGATCTGTCAGCGGGAGGCGGAACAGATAAGCAGTATTTT
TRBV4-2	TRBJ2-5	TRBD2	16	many	CASSRGTSGSQETQYF	TGTGCCAGCAGCCGCGGGACTAGCGGGTCTCAAGAGACCCAGTACTTC